Below, 3 T cell receptor beta chains from the same sample are listed, as sequenced in a study of metastatic and nonmetastatic thyroid tumors. MiXCR reprocessed the PCR reads for TCRdb. The sample yields 35,000 to 50,000 clones, 17% seen once. Patients were all untreated before their thyroid surgery. Sequenced sample: tumor tissue. Receptors originate from a female donor with papillary thyroid cancer or a benign thyroid nodule (not recorded which). Some clones in this sample may be carry-over from other donors' samples.

This clone was detected many times. The sample contains more than one DNA sequence encoding this CDR3. V usage is TRBV27 and J usage is TRBJ1-1; no clear D. Germline assignment: CDR1 MNHEY and CDR2 SMNVEV (reference sequence). The CDR3 sequence is 14 residues long. Trimming left V 0 bases short and J 7 bases short, with 12 bases between. The CDR3 reads CASSLSPAGDEAFF. CDR3 coding DNA: TGTGCCAGCAGTTTATCCCCAGCCGGAGATGAAGCTTTCTTT.

This chain uses TRBV11-2 with TRBJ1-1; D call uncertain. Germline V gene data show CDR1 as SGHAT and CDR2 as FQNNGV. The length of the CDR3 is 14 residues. V shed 2 bases and J shed 1 base, with 8 bases lying between them. CDR3 in DNA: TGTGCCAGCAGCTTATGGGAAAGGAACACTGAAGCTTTCTTT. It is translated as CASSLWERNTEAFF.

This clone turned up a few times. This chain joins TRBV11-3 and TRBJ2-1; maybe TRBD1 (6 bases). This CDR3 spans 13 amino acids. Germline assignment: CDR1 SGHNT and CDR2 YENEEA. V dropped 5 bases and J dropped 9 bases, with 14 bases sitting between them. The CDR3 sequence: CASSPGTPGEQFF. For the CDR3, the DNA is TGTGCCAGCAGCCCCGGGACACCCGGTGAGCAGTTCTTC.